These 26 T cell receptor beta chains were sequenced from one sample in a study of identical twins. Each CDR3 protein is one row after TCRdb ran MiXCR on the 5' RACE reads. Here the sample spans around 550,000 distinct CDR3 sequences, 13% to 15% being singletons. These same data were also listed under a study on yellow fever vaccine responses in identical twins.

Sequenced: CD4+ T cells sorted from blood. The receptors originated from a woman between 18 and 29 years old in good health.

This clonotype appeared a few times. The chain couples TRBV7-8 to TRBJ1-4; no clear D gene. This CDR3 comprises 15 residues. The V and J ends lost 1 base and 2 bases respectively, with 8 bases between them. Germline V gene sequence: CDR1 SGHVS, CDR2 FQNEAQ. Here the CDR3 DNA reads TGTGCCAGCAGCTTAGGAGCTGTCACTAATGAAAAACTGTTTTTT. Its translation is CASSLGAVTNEKLFF.

The V call is TRBV10-1, the J call TRBJ2-2; D not resolved. Trimming stripped 3 bases from V and 5 bases from J, with 7 bases between. The CDR3 spans 13 residues. Germline V gene sequence: CDR1 WNHNN, CDR2 SYGVQD (reference sequence). The CDR3 is CASSDMGTGELFF. CDR3 nucleotide sequence: TGCGCCAGCAGTGACATGGGGACCGGGGAGCTGTTTTTT.

This chain links TRBV5-5 with TRBJ2-7; D may match TRBD1 or TRBD2 (5 bases each). The CDR3 sequence is 17 residues long. Germline values: CDR1 SGHKS, CDR2 YYEKEE (reference sequence). The V end was cut by 0 bases, the J end by 6 bases, with 22 bases between. CDR3 DNA: TGTGCCAGCAGCTTGGCCGTCGGAGCAGGGAGAACGGGCGAGCAGTACGTC. Protein: CASSLAVGAGRTGEQYV.

V is TRBV2 and J is TRBJ2-2; TRBD2 matches 14 bases. CDR3 size: 15 residues. Germline CDR1 reads SNHLY; CDR2 reads FYNNEI. Trimming removed 6 bases from V and 4 bases from J; junction bases left unmatched: 1. The CDR3 nucleotides are TGTGCCAGCAGGACTAGCGGGGGGGCCACCGGGGAGCTGTTTTTT. Its protein product is CASRTSGGATGELFF.

This clonotype has just a few counts. The chain recombines TRBV20-1 with TRBJ2-3; 7 bases align to TRBD2. The CDR3 loop spans 16 amino acids. From germline, CDR1 is DFQATT and CDR2 SNEGSKA (reference sequence). V was pared by 0 bases and J by 1 base, with 7 bases of the junction left unmatched. The CDR3 sequence: CSARDSRLAGTDTQYF. The CDR3 DNA is TGCAGTGCTAGAGATTCGAGACTAGCTGGCACAGATACGCAGTATTTT.

The chain recombines TRBV2 with TRBJ2-1; D gene unclear. The CDR3 has 15 amino acids. Trimming took off 4 bases at V and 0 bases at J, with 10 bases between the two ends. CDR1 is SNHLY, CDR2 FYNNEI, per germline. CDR3 protein: CASSAEKSSYNEQFF. The CDR3 nucleotides read TGTGCCAGCAGTGCGGAGAAAAGCTCCTACAATGAGCAGTTCTTC.

In its sample, this clonotype was seen a few times. The chain links TRBV5-1 to TRBJ2-1; 8 nucleotides align to TRBD2. The CDR3 extends over 18 amino acids. V lost 4 bases and J lost 2; bases outside the gene matches: 14. CDR1 is SGHRS and CDR2 is YFSETQ in the germline V gene. CDR3 residues: CASSQGLASGSTYNEQFF. CDR3 bases: TGCGCCAGCAGCCAGGGACTCGCCAGCGGGAGCACCTACAATGAGCAGTTCTTC. The full variable domain, its missing parts supplied by reference TRBV5-1 and TRBJ2-1, is KAGVTQTPRYLIKTRGQQVTLSCSPISGHRSVSWYQQTPGQGLQFLFEYFSETQRNKGNFPGRFSGRQFSNSRSEMNVSTLELGDSALYLCASSQGLASGSTYNEQFFGPGTRLTVL.

This sequence joins TRBV9 and TRBJ2-2; D not certain. This CDR3 spans 15 amino acids. Deletions cut 2 bases from V and 4 bases from J, with 12 bases between. The V gene's germline CDR1 is SGDLS and CDR2 YYNGEE. In nucleotides, the CDR3 is TGTGCCAGCAGCGTCGGATTACAGACCACCGGGGAGCTGTTTTTT. Its translation is CASSVGLQTTGELFF.

The V and J genes are TRBV12-3 or TRBV12-4 and TRBJ1-2, with TRBD1 matching 8 bases. CDR3 length: 13 residues. V shed 3 bases, J shed 8 bases, and the junction held 5 bases outside the gene matches. CDR3 nucleotides: TGTGCCAGCAGTTTTCAGGGGGCTGGAGGCTACACCTTC. Amino acids: CASSFQGAGGYTF.

The chain employs TRBV13 and TRBJ2-7, with D perhaps matching TRBD1 (5 bases). V was pared by 5 bases and J by 9 bases, with 17 bases between. CDR1 is PRHDT and CDR2 is FYEKMQ in the germline V gene (reference sequence). The CDR3 length is 13 residues. The CDR3 here is CASSPRGLGGQYF. CDR3 in DNA: TGTGCCAGCAGCCCAAGGGGCCTAGGTGGGCAGTACTTC.

This rearrangement joins TRBV19 to TRBJ2-7, with 7 bases lining up with TRBD2. V gave up 3 bases and J gave up 2 bases; unmatched junction bases: 13. The CDR3 runs to 17 residues. Germline V CDR1 and CDR2: LNHDA, SQIVND (reference sequence). CDR3 sequence (DNA): TGTGCCAGTAGTATGGGTGGTGGAGCGGGGATACCCTACGAGCAGTACTTC. Translation gives CASSMGGGAGIPYEQYF.

The chain uses TRBV7-9 and TRBJ2-7, with 14 bases that match TRBD2. V gave up 5 bases and J gave up 6 bases; unmatched junction bases: 9. CDR3 length equals 16 residues. Germline CDR1 and CDR2: SEHNR and FQNEAQ (reference sequence). CDR3 sequence: CASSTTGTSGSGEQYF. The CDR3 DNA reads TGTGCCAGCAGCACTACCGGGACTAGCGGGAGCGGCGAGCAGTACTTC.

This clonotype was observed many times. The gene calls are TRBV7-9 and TRBJ2-1; D perhaps matches TRBD2 (5 bases). The CDR3 consists of 14 residues. Germline V gene lookup returns CDR1 SEHNR and CDR2 FQNEAQ (reference sequence). V shed 3 bases and J shed 4 bases, with 10 bases lying between them. The CDR3 region is CASSFRGLYNEQFF. The CDR3 DNA follows: TGTGCCAGCAGCTTTCGCGGGCTTTACAATGAGCAGTTCTTC.

The chain has TRBV24-1 and TRBJ2-1, with 10 nucleotides matching TRBD1. The V segment lost 9 bases and the J segment 7 bases; nucleotides outside the gene matches: 5. The CDR3 contains 13 residues. Germline lookup yields CDR1 KGHDR and CDR2 SFDVKD. The CDR3 nucleotides read TGTGCCACCGGGACAGGGGATTGGAATGAGCAGTTCTTC. It yields the protein CATGTGDWNEQFF.

Many counts were recorded for this clonotype. V is TRBV7-8 and J is TRBJ2-4; 7 bases are a match to TRBD1. The CDR3 spans 14 residues. Per germline, CDR1 SGHVS and CDR2 FQNEAQ. V shed 8 bases, J shed 7 bases, and the junction held 11 bases outside the gene matches. The CDR3 DNA follows: TGTGCCAGCGGAACTACAGGGGTCCGGAACATTCAGTACTTC. Its translation is CASGTTGVRNIQYF. The entire variable domain, with the rest obtained from reference TRBV7-8 and TRBJ2-4, is as follows: GAGVSQSPRYKVAKRGQDVALRCDPISGHVSLFWYQQALGQGPEFLTYFQNEAQLDKSGLPSDRFFAERPEGSVSTLKIQRTQQEDSAVYLCASGTTGVRNIQYFGAGTRLSVL.

The chain has TRBV19 and TRBJ2-6, with D perhaps assigned TRBD1 or TRBD2 (5 bases each). V lost 7 bases, J lost 0 bases, and 16 bases lay in between. The CDR3 is 17 residues long. From germline, CDR1 is LNHDA and CDR2 SQIVND (reference sequence). The CDR3 nucleotides read TGTGCCAGTACCACCTACGGGGCCCACTCTGGGGCCAACGTCCTGACTTTC. It encodes CASTTYGAHSGANVLTF.

This clonotype came up a few times. The chain has TRBV10-2 and TRBJ1-6, with 7 bases aligning to TRBD1. Losses at the gene ends were 5 bases for V and 9 bases for J; bases not matched to a gene: 10. The CDR3 loop spans 15 amino acids. Germline CDR1 and CDR2: WSHSY and SAAADI. For the CDR3, the DNA is TGCGCCAGCAGTTACAGGGGCGAGGGTAGTTCACCCCTCCACTTT. Translation: CASSYRGEGSSPLHF.

The rearrangement uses TRBV29-1 and TRBJ1-2; a weak D match, TRBD1 (5 bases). The germline CDR1 and CDR2 sequences are SQVTM and ANQGSEA. Trimming cost V 5 bases and J 13 bases, with 11 bases left between them. The CDR3 runs to 9 residues. CDR3 amino acids: CSVQGRFTF. CDR3 nucleotide sequence: TGCAGCGTTCAGGGAAGGTTCACCTTC.

In this sample, this clonotype turned up a few times. The chain carries TRBV14 and TRBJ1-4; D is unclear. The CDR3 sequence is 14 residues long. The germline CDR1 and CDR2 sequences are SGHDN and FVKESK. Trimming removed 4 bases at V and 5 bases at J, with 11 bases between. The CDR3 DNA is TGTGCCAGCAGCCCGTCACTTCGGAATGAAAAACTGTTTTTT. This sequence encodes CASSPSLRNEKLFF.

There are a few counts of this clonotype. This chain joins TRBV28 and TRBJ2-1; 7 nucleotides line up with TRBD2. CDR3 length equals 16 residues. CDR1 and CDR2 (germline): MDHEN, SYDVKM. Trimming removed 6 bases from V and 0 bases from J; junction bases left unmatched: 8. The CDR3 DNA is TGTGCCAGCAGGGCCTCCAGCGGGGACTCCTACAATGAGCAGTTCTTC. Residues: CASRASSGDSYNEQFF. The complete variable domain, with remaining parts taken from reference TRBV28 and TRBJ2-1, reads DVKVTQSSRYLVKRTGEKVFLECVQDMDHENMFWYRQDPGLGLRLIYFSYDVKMKEKGDIPEGYSVSREKKERFSLILESASTNQTSMYLCASRASSGDSYNEQFFGPGTRLTVL.

This clonotype was picked up many times. The genes are TRBV5-1 and TRBJ2-1, with 8 bases lining up with TRBD1. Germline CDR1 SGHRS, CDR2 YFSETQ. Trimming at V came to 4 bases and at J to 3 bases, leaving 6 bases not matched to a gene. The CDR3 spans 15 residues. The CDR3 sequence: CASSPDRVSYNEQFF. The DNA for the CDR3 is TGCGCCAGCAGCCCGGACAGGGTAAGCTACAATGAGCAGTTCTTC.

The V and J genes are TRBV28 and TRBJ2-3; no clear D gene. CDR1 is MDHEN, CDR2 SYDVKM, per germline. V lost 8 bases to trimming and J lost 1 base, with 10 bases between them. This CDR3 comprises 13 residues. This CDR3 reads CASGRRGTDTQYF. The CDR3 DNA sequence: TGTGCCAGCGGACGTCGGGGCACAGATACGCAGTATTTT.

The sample holds a few counts of this clonotype. The chain couples TRBV20-1 to TRBJ1-5; D is unclear. This CDR3 has 14 residues. CDR1 is DFQATT and CDR2 is SNEGSKA in the germline V gene (reference sequence). V gave up 1 base and J gave up 5 bases, with 12 bases separating them. As DNA, the CDR3 is TGCAGTGCTAGAGTCACCCAATCCGATCAGCCCCAGCATTTT. Amino acid sequence: CSARVTQSDQPQHF.

This clonotype was recorded many times. V usage is TRBV12-3 or TRBV12-4 and J usage is TRBJ2-2; D is ambiguous. V lost 0 bases, J lost 5 bases, and 7 bases lay in between. This CDR3 has 14 amino acids. The CDR3 DNA reads TGTGCCAGCAGTTTAGCGGCGGCGACCGGGGAGCTGTTTTTT. Translating gives CASSLAAATGELFF.

This clonotype was counted at least ten times. The chain is built from TRBV24-1 and TRBJ2-1; the D is unclear. V lost 10 bases and J lost 0, with 3 bases in between. Germline V gives CDR1 KGHDR, CDR2 SFDVKD. There are 11 residues in the CDR3. The chain's CDR3 is CATGSYNEQFF. In nucleotides, the CDR3 is TGTGCCACGGGCTCCTACAATGAGCAGTTCTTC.

The gene calls are TRBV3-1 and TRBJ2-3; a weak D match, TRBD1 (5 bases). Trimming stripped 0 bases from V and 2 bases from J, with 9 bases between. Germline V gene data show CDR1 as LGHDT and CDR2 as YNNKEL (reference sequence). CDR3 length: 15 amino acids. CDR3 amino acids: CASSQDPRATDTQYF. The CDR3 DNA is TGTGCCAGCAGCCAAGATCCCAGGGCCACAGATACGCAGTATTTT.